The next 9 T cell receptor beta chains were all read from a single sample in a study of T cell changes during pregnancy in multiple sclerosis. Clones were read by immunoSEQ multiplex PCR, and TCRdb kept only the in-frame ones, dropping some. This table holds 30,000 to 35,000 clones, about nine tenths found once. The sample was CD8+ T cells from peripheral blood mononuclear cells, taken in the first trimester of pregnancy. Receptors originate from a female donor with multiple sclerosis, enrolled in a pregnancy study.

The chain carries TRBV13 and TRBJ1-1, with 9 nucleotides matching TRBD1. Germline lookup yields CDR1 PRHDT and CDR2 FYEKMQ (reference sequence). The V and J ends lost 3 bases and 3 bases, in that order; junction bases with no gene match: 2. The CDR3 is 14 amino acids. CDR3 DNA: TGTGCCAGCAGCTTGGGACAGGGCGACACTGAAGCTTTCTTT. Its protein is CASSLGQGDTEAFF. Based on the CDR3 plus reference TRBV13 and TRBJ1-1, the full variable domain is AAGVIQSPRHLIKEKRETATLKCYPIPRHDTVYWYQQGPGQDPQFLISFYEKMQSDKGSIPDRFSAQQFSDYHSELNMSSLELGDSALYFCASSLGQGDTEAFFGQGTRLTVV.

The V gene is TRBV29-1, the J gene TRBJ2-2, with 7 positions matching TRBD1. Trimming removed 6 bases from V and 5 bases from J; junction bases left unmatched: 6. Germline V lookup: CDR1 SQVTM, CDR2 ANQGSEA. CDR3 length equals 13 residues. The CDR3 DNA follows: TGCAGCGTAGAGACAGGGCGGACCGGGGAGCTGTTTTTT. Translation: CSVETGRTGELFF.

The V call is TRBV7-9, the J call TRBJ2-7, with 11 bases that match TRBD2. The V and J ends lost 3 bases and 2 bases, in that order; junction bases with no gene match: 12. CDR1 SEHNR and CDR2 FQNEAQ come from the germline V gene (reference sequence). This CDR3 has 18 amino acids. The CDR3 DNA reads TGTGCCAGCAGCTTCAGCTCTAGCGGGAGGCCCAACCCCTACGAGCAGTACTTC. Amino acids: CASSFSSSGRPNPYEQYF.

The chain links TRBV5-6 to TRBJ1-1, with 10 bases identical to TRBD1. Germline V gene lookup returns CDR1 SGHDT and CDR2 YYEEEE. This CDR3 contains 17 residues. The J segment lost 3 bases and the V segment lost 4 bases, leaving 12 bases of the junction unmatched. For the CDR3, the DNA is TGTGCCAGCAGCCCAATCTTCACCGGGACAGGGGACACTGAAGCTTTCTTT. This gives the protein CASSPIFTGTGDTEAFF.

The chain links TRBV6-5 to TRBJ2-1; a possible D gene is TRBD2 (6 bases). Germline lookup yields CDR1 MNHEY and CDR2 SVGAGI. The CDR3 is 15 amino acids. Trimming took off 5 bases at V and 4 bases at J, with 15 bases between the two ends. CDR3 coding DNA: TGTGCCAGCAGTACCCTGACTAGTAGGTACAATGAGCAGTTCTTC. Amino acid sequence: CASSTLTSRYNEQFF.

This sequence joins TRBV6-1 and TRBJ2-7; D remains unclear. Germline-derived CDR1 and CDR2 are MNHNS and SASEGT. V dropped 3 bases and J dropped 2 bases, with 8 bases sitting between them. This CDR3 contains 13 residues. The chain's CDR3 is CASSEASTYEQYF. CDR3 bases: TGTGCCAGCAGTGAGGCTAGTACCTACGAGCAGTACTTC.

This chain uses TRBV27 with TRBJ2-3; D is unclear. Germline V lookup: CDR1 MNHEY, CDR2 SMNVEV (reference sequence). Trimming left V 5 bases short and J 5 bases short, with 17 bases between. CDR3 length: 15 amino acids. CDR3 loop: CASSMQVSGLDTQYF. DNA for the CDR3: TGTGCCAGCAGTATGCAGGTATCCGGTTTAGATACGCAGTATTTT.

The chain is built from TRBV5-1 and TRBJ2-1; 10 nucleotides line up with TRBD2. This CDR3 has 16 amino acids. J lost 8 bases, V lost 0 bases, and 8 bases had no gene match. Per the germline V gene, CDR1 is SGHRS and CDR2 is YFSETQ. CDR3 bases: TGCGCCAGCAGCTTGGGATGGCTAGCGGGAGCTGATGAGCAGTTCTTC. Its protein is CASSLGWLAGADEQFF.

The rearrangement links TRBV11-2 to TRBJ2-7, with D perhaps matching TRBD1 (6 bases). CDR1 is SGHAT, CDR2 FQNNGV, per germline. Trimming took 5 bases from V and 6 from J, leaving 11 bases between them. This CDR3 is 12 amino acids long. CDR3 in DNA: TGTGCCAGCAGCCTTGGGACATTCGAGCAGTACTTC. This encodes CASSLGTFEQYF.